This T cell receptor beta chain appears in the sequencing data of a study of technical replicates of blood from a handful of donors. J was trimmed by 4 bases and V by 6 bases; bases with no gene match: 7. Germline V gives CDR1 SGHRS, CDR2 YFSETQ. The CDR3 length is 14 residues. Here immunoSEQ multiplex PCR was the method, and the copy in TCRdb shows in-frame clones only, minus some. The sample includes under 90,000 clones, about 94% of them seen just once. Sequenced input: T cells isolated from PBMCs. The chain has TRBV5-1 and TRBJ1-1; 9 bases line up with TRBD1. This receptor was identified in a human donor in good health. The CDR3 nucleotides read TGCGCCAGCACCGTAGGACAGGGGAGCACTGAAGCTTTCTTT. It is translated as CASTVGQGSTEAFF.